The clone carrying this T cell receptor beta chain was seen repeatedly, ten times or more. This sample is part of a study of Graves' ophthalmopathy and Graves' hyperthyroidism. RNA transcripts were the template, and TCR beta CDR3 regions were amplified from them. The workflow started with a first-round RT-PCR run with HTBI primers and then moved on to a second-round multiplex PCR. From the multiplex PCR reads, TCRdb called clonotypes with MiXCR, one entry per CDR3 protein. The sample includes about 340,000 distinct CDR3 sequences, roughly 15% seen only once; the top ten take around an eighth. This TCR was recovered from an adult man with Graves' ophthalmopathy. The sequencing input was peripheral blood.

The CDR3 bases are TGTGCCAGCAGTCACCTGGACAGGGAGGGCATCGTCACCGGGGAGCTGTTTTTT. Translation: CASSHLDREGIVTGELFF. The rearrangement links TRBV6-2 or TRBV6-3 to TRBJ2-2; perhaps TRBD1 as D (8 bases). The V gene's germline CDR1 is MNHEY and CDR2 SVGEGT. CDR3 size: 18 residues. V was trimmed by 5 bases and J by 4 bases, leaving 23 bases between them.